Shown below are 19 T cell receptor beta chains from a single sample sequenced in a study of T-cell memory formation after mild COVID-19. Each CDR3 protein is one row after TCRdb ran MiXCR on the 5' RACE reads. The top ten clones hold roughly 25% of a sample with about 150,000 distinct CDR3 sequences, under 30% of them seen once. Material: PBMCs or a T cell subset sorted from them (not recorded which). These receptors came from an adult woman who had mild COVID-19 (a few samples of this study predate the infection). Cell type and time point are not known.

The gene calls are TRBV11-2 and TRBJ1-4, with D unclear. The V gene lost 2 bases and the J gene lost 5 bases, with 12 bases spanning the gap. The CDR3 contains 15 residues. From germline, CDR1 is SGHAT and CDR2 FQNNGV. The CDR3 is CASSLSYSLNEKLFF. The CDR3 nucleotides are TGTGCCAGCAGCTTATCGTACAGCTTAAATGAAAAACTGTTTTTT.

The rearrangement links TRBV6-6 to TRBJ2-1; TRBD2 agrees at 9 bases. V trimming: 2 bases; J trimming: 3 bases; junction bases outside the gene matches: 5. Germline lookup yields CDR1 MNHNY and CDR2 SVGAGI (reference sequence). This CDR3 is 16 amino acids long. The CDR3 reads CASSYHAGGVYNEQFF. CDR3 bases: TGTGCCAGCAGTTACCACGCGGGGGGGGTCTACAATGAGCAGTTCTTC.

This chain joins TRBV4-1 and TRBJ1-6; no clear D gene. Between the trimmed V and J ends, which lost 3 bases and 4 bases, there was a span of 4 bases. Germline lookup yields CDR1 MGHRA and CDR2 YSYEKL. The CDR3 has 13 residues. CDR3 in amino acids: CASSQRYNSPLHF. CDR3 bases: TGCGCCAGCAGCCAGCGGTATAATTCACCCCTCCACTTT.

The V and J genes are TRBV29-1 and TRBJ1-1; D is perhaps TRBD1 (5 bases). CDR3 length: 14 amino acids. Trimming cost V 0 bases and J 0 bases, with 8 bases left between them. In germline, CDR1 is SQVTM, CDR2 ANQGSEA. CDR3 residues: CSVEDRVMNTEAFF. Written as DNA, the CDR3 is TGCAGCGTTGAAGACAGGGTCATGAACACTGAAGCTTTCTTT.

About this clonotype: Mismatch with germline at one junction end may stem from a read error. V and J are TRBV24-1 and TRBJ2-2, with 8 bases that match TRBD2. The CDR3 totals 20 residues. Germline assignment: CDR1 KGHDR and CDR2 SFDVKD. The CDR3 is CASSDFLEGALAGRPGELFF. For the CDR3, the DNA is TGTGCCTCCAGTGATTTCCTCGAGGGTGCCTTAGCGGGACGGCCCGGGGAGCTGTTTTTT.

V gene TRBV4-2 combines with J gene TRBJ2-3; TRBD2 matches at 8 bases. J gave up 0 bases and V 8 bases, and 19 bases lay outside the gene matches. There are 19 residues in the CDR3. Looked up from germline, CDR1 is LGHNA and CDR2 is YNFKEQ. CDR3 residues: CASGPKGLTTSDSTDTQYF. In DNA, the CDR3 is TGTGCCAGCGGACCAAAGGGACTGACGACTAGCGACAGCACAGATACGCAGTATTTT.

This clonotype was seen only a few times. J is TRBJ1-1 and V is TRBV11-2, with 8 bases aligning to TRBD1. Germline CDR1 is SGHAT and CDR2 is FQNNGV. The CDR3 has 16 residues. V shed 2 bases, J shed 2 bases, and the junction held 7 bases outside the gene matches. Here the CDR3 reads CASSLWGPGGNTEAFF. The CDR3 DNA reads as TGTGCCAGCAGCTTATGGGGCCCAGGGGGCAACACTGAAGCTTTCTTT.

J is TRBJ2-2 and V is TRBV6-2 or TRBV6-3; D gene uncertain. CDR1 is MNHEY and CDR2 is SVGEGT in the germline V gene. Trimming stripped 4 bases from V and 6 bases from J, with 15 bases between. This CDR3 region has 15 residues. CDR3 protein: CASSLASKYSGELFF. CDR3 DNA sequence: TGTGCCAGCAGTTTGGCGTCGAAATACTCCGGGGAGCTGTTTTTT.

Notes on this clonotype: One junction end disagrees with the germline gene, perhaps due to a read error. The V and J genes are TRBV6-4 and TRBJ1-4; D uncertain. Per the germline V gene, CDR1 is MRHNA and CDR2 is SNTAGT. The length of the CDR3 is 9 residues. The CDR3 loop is CASSDGSIF. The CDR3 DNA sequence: TGTGCCAGCAGTGACGGCAGCATATTT.

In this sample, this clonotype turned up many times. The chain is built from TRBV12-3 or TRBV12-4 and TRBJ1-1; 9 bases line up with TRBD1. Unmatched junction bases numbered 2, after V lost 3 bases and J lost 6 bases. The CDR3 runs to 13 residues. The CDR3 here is CASSFRTGAEAFF. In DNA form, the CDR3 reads TGTGCCAGCAGTTTCCGGACAGGGGCTGAAGCTTTCTTT.

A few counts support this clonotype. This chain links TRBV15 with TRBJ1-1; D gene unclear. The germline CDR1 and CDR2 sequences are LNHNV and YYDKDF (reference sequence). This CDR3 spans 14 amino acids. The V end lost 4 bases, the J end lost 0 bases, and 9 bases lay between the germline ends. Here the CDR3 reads CATSNNIMNTEAFF. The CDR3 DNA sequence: TGTGCCACCAGCAACAATATAATGAACACTGAAGCTTTCTTT.

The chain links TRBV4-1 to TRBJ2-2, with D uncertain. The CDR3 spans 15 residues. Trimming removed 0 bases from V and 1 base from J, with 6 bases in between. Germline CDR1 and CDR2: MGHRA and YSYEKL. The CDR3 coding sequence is TGCGCCAGCAGCCAAGAGGGATGGAACACCGGGGAGCTGTTTTTT. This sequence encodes CASSQEGWNTGELFF.

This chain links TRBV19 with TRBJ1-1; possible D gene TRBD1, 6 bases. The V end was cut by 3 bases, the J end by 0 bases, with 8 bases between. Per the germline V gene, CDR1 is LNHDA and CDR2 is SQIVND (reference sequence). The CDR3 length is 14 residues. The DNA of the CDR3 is TGTGCCAGTAGTATCGGGACATTGAACACTGAAGCTTTCTTT. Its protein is CASSIGTLNTEAFF.

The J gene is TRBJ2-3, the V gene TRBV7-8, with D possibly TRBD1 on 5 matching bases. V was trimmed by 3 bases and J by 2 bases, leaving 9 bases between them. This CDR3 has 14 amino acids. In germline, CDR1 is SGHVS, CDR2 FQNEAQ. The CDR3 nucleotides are TGTGCCAGCAGCTTGGACACATACACAGATACGCAGTATTTT. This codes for CASSLDTYTDTQYF.

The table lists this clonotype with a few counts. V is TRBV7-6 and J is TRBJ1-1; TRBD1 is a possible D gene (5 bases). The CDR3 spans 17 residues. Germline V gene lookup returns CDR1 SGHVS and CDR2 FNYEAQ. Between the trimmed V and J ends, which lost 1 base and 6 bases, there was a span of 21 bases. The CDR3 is CASSLGEGRHDLPEAFF. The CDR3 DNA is TGTGCCAGCAGCTTAGGGGAGGGACGCCACGACCTCCCTGAAGCTTTCTTT.

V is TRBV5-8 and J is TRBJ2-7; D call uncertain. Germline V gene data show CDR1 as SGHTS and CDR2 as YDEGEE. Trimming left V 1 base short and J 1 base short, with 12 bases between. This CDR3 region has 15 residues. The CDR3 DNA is TGTGCCAGCAGCTTGAGGGAAGGCTTGTCCTACGAGCAGTACTTC. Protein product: CASSLREGLSYEQYF.

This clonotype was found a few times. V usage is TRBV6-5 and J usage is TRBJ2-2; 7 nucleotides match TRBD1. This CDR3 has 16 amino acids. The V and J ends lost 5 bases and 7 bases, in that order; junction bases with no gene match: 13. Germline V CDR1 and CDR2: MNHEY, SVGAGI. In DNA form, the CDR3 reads TGTGCCAGCAGTCACACGGGACAGCCGATGGGCGGGGAGCTGTTTTTT. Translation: CASSHTGQPMGGELFF.

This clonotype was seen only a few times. CDR3 nucleotide sequence: TGCAGCGTTGAAATCCGGTTACGGCACAGTAGCACAGATACGCAGTATTTT. This codes for CSVEIRLRHSSTDTQYF. The rearrangement links TRBV29-1 to TRBJ2-3; D not certain. Germline V CDR1 and CDR2: SQVTM, ANQGSEA. This CDR3 is 17 amino acids long. Between the trimmed V and J ends, which lost 2 bases and 0 bases, there was a span of 18 bases.

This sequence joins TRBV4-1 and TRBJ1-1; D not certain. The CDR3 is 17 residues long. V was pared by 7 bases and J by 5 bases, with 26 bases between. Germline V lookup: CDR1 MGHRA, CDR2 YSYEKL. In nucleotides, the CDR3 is TGCGCCAGCACTCCAAACGGTGGCCTTGATCTAGGGACTGAAGCTTTCTTT. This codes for CASTPNGGLDLGTEAFF.